The entry below describes one T cell receptor (beta chain). These data belong to a study of blood T cell repertoires in COVID-19. The overall study: T cells, B-cell-depleted T cells, or PBMCs provided the cDNA or gDNA that served as material.

The protocol was immunoSEQ multiplex PCR, while the TCRdb copy is restricted to in-frame clones and leaves out a portion. The sample shows roughly 140,000 clones, 65% to 90% of them seen only once. The CDR3 spans 16 residues. The V end was cut by 0 bases, the J end by 7 bases, with 18 bases between. Looked up from germline, CDR1 is LGHNA and CDR2 is YSLEER. The sequenced sample consisted of peripheral blood. This TCR derives from a man in his 70s with acute or convalescent COVID-19. The chain has TRBV4-3 and TRBJ1-2, with D hard to call. The CDR3 sequence is CASSQDPGMKIGGYTF. CDR3 nucleotides: TGCGCCAGCAGCCAAGACCCGGGAATGAAAATTGGTGGCTACACCTTC.